A single sample is the source of the 29 T cell receptor beta chains below, sequenced in a study of blood T cell repertoires in COVID-19. Method: immunoSEQ multiplex PCR; TCRdb's copy keeps in-frame clones and lacks some. The table has hundreds of thousands of clones, approximately 86% seen once. The material sequenced was peripheral blood. All receptors come from a woman younger than 45 who had recovered from COVID-19.

This chain links TRBV19 with TRBJ2-1; D is unclear. The CDR3 is 13 residues long. From germline, CDR1 is LNHDA and CDR2 SQIVND (reference sequence). Trimming took off 3 bases at V and 3 bases at J, with 6 bases between the two ends. The CDR3 here is CASSIAYYNEQFF. The DNA of the CDR3 is TGTGCCAGTAGTATCGCCTACTACAATGAGCAGTTCTTC.

This chain uses TRBV3-1 (or the pseudogene TRBV3-2) with TRBJ2-2, with TRBD1 as a possible D gene (7 bases). This CDR3 is 14 amino acids long. Germline V gene lookup returns CDR1 LGHDT and CDR2 YNNKEL (reference sequence). V gave up 7 bases and J gave up 3 bases, with 12 bases separating them. The CDR3 spells CASIPGGHTGELFF. CDR3 DNA: TGTGCCAGCATTCCAGGGGGGCACACCGGGGAGCTGTTTTTT.

V gene TRBV29-1 combines with J gene TRBJ1-5, with TRBD1 matching 8 bases. Germline V gene sequence: CDR1 SQVTM, CDR2 ANQGSEA. There are 13 residues in the CDR3. V lost 4 bases, J lost 5 bases, and 4 bases stayed unmatched. Written as DNA, the CDR3 is TGCAGCGTTGGACAGGGGCTGGATCAGCCCCAGCATTTT. Translating it yields CSVGQGLDQPQHF.

The V call is TRBV7-9, the J call TRBJ1-5; a weak D match, TRBD1 (6 bases). Per the germline V gene, CDR1 is SEHNR and CDR2 is FQNEAQ (reference sequence). The CDR3 runs 15 residues. V lost 5 bases and J lost 0, with 11 bases in between. The CDR3 region has the DNA TGTGCCAGCAGCCTGGCGGACAGTAGCAATCAGCCCCAGCATTTT. It specifies CASSLADSSNQPQHF.

On this clone itself: The sample has other DNA sequences that encode this CDR3 too. The genes are TRBV19 and TRBJ2-7; 7 nucleotides align to TRBD1. This CDR3 has 15 residues. V lost 1 base and J lost 1; bases outside the gene matches: 4. CDR1 and CDR2 (germline): LNHDA, SQIVND (reference sequence). The CDR3 region is CASSIGTGGSYEQYF. The CDR3 nucleotides read TGTGCCAGTAGTATAGGGACAGGAGGTTCCTACGAGCAGTACTTC.

The V and J genes are TRBV19 and TRBJ2-5; 7 bases are a match to TRBD2. After removal of 7 bases from V and 0 bases from J, the junction contained 8 bases not matched to a gene. The germline CDR1 and CDR2 sequences are LNHDA and SQIVND (reference sequence). This CDR3 has 15 residues. This CDR3 is CASKTSARYQETQYF. In nucleotides, the CDR3 is TGTGCCAGTAAAACTAGCGCAAGGTACCAAGAGACCCAGTACTTC.

The chain uses TRBV6-2 or TRBV6-3 and TRBJ2-7, with 7 positions matching TRBD2. CDR3 length equals 15 residues. Trimming cost V 4 bases and J 1 base; bases outside gene matches: 7. Germline values: CDR1 MNHEY, CDR2 SVGEGT. The CDR3 protein is CASSSFTSDSYEQYF. The CDR3, as DNA: TGTGCCAGCAGTTCGTTCACTAGCGATTCCTACGAGCAGTACTTC.

The chain uses TRBV3-1 (or the pseudogene TRBV3-2) and TRBJ2-3; TRBD1 might be the D (5 bases). The CDR3 is 16 amino acids. V was trimmed by 1 base and J by 3 bases, leaving 14 bases between them. Germline V gives CDR1 LGHDT, CDR2 YNNKEL (reference sequence). This chain's CDR3 is CASSQVQGSGTDTQYF. CDR3 in DNA: TGTGCCAGCAGCCAAGTCCAGGGTAGTGGAACAGATACGCAGTATTTT.

This clone was counted only a few times. V and J are TRBV6-1 and TRBJ1-1; D is ambiguous. The CDR3 covers 13 residues. With 2 bases removed from V and 6 bases from J, the gap between germline ends came to 10 bases. Germline V gene sequence: CDR1 MNHNS, CDR2 SASEGT. CDR3 nucleotides: TGTGCCAGCAGTGAATTAGAAAGCGCTGAAGCTTTCTTT. Encoded protein: CASSELESAEAFF.

This sequence joins TRBV19 and TRBJ2-3; 8 nucleotides agree with TRBD1. There are 14 residues in the CDR3. CDR1 is LNHDA, CDR2 SQIVND, per germline (reference sequence). V lost 7 bases to trimming and J lost 8 bases; unmatched junction nucleotides: 11. The CDR3, as DNA: TGTGCCAGTATCTCGGGGACAGGCGTTCCTACGCAGTATTTT. Its protein product is CASISGTGVPTQYF.

The chain carries TRBV27 and TRBJ2-1, with 9 nucleotides matching TRBD1. Germline V gives CDR1 MNHEY, CDR2 SMNVEV (reference sequence). J lost 7 bases, V lost 4 bases, and 14 bases had no gene match. This CDR3 region has 17 residues. The CDR3 DNA is TGTGCCAGCAGTTCCCAACCACAGGGGGCGCGAGGAAATGAGCAGTTCTTC. Protein: CASSSQPQGARGNEQFF.

The chain has TRBV7-9 and TRBJ1-1; 7 positions agree with TRBD1. Germline CDR1 reads SEHNR; CDR2 reads FQNEAQ (reference sequence). V lost 3 bases and J lost 3; bases outside the gene matches: 7. The CDR3 consists of 15 residues. The CDR3 DNA is TGTGCCAGCAGCTTCTCTCAGGGGGACTACACTGAAGCTTTCTTT. Translation: CASSFSQGDYTEAFF.

This clone is a singleton in its sample. The chain links TRBV27 to TRBJ2-3; 13 bases are shared with TRBD2. This CDR3 is built from 15 residues. Germline-derived CDR1 and CDR2 are MNHEY and SMNVEV (reference sequence). Germline trimming cut 5 bases from V and 7 bases from J; bases unmatched to any gene: 6. The CDR3 reads CASSKLAGGPNTQYF. CDR3 coding DNA: TGTGCCAGCAGTAAACTAGCGGGGGGGCCGAATACGCAGTATTTT.

The chain couples TRBV9 to TRBJ2-1; TRBD2 agrees at 9 bases. The CDR3 loop spans 18 amino acids. With 2 bases clipped from V and 8 bases from J, the junction kept 17 bases outside the gene matches. Germline V CDR1 and CDR2: SGDLS, YYNGEE. CDR3 nucleotides: TGTGCCAGCAGCGTTACTAGCGGGCCTCAGATGGGGGGCCATGAGCAGTTCTTC. Residues: CASSVTSGPQMGGHEQFF.

The J gene is TRBJ2-3, the V gene TRBV13, with 11 bases that match TRBD2. V dropped 1 base and J dropped 4; count of bases not matched to a gene: 7. The germline V gene has CDR1 PRHDT and CDR2 FYEKMQ (reference sequence). This CDR3 spans 17 amino acids. The CDR3 DNA is TGTGCCAGCAGCTTAGTTTCTAGCGGGGGGCGCGCAGATACGCAGTATTTT. It is translated as CASSLVSSGGRADTQYF.

This chain joins TRBV6-2 or TRBV6-3 and TRBJ2-3, with 9 bases identical to TRBD2. The V gene end was trimmed by 4 bases and the J gene end by 3 bases; junction bases not matched to a gene: 11. This CDR3 region has 17 residues. Germline V lookup: CDR1 MNHEY, CDR2 SVGEGT. As DNA, the CDR3 is TGTGCCAGCAGTTTCCCAGTAGCGGGAGATCCAACAGATACGCAGTATTTT. Its protein product is CASSFPVAGDPTDTQYF.

This clone was seen just once. This rearrangement joins TRBV5-4 to TRBJ2-5; a possible D gene is TRBD2 (6 bases). The CDR3 is 13 amino acids. Germline V gives CDR1 SGHNT, CDR2 YYREEE (reference sequence). The V and J ends lost 6 bases and 3 bases respectively, with 12 bases between them. The CDR3, as DNA: TGTGCCAGCACCCACCAGCGGGAAGAGACCCAGTACTTC. The encoded protein is CASTHQREETQYF. Full variable domain (outside the CDR3, taken from reference TRBV5-4 and TRBJ2-5): ETGVTQSPTHLIKTRGQQVTLRCSSQSGHNTVSWYQQALGQGPQFIFQYYREEENGRGNFPPRFSGLQFPNYSSELNVNALELDDSALYLCASTHQREETQYFGPGTRLLVL.

Here the CDR3 reads CASSFHDSYSYEQYF. Written as DNA, the CDR3 is TGTGCCAGCAGTTTCCACGACAGTTATAGCTACGAGCAGTACTTC. The rearrangement joins TRBV27 to TRBJ2-7, with D tentatively TRBD1 (5 bases). Germline CDR1 MNHEY, CDR2 SMNVEV (reference sequence). Trimming removed 3 bases at V and 3 bases at J, with 15 bases between. CDR3 length equals 15 residues.

V is TRBV5-6 and J is TRBJ2-3; D not resolved. Germline V gene lookup returns CDR1 SGHDT and CDR2 YYEEEE. V lost 0 bases and J 2 bases, leaving 7 bases between the germline ends. The CDR3 consists of 14 residues. The CDR3 protein is CASSLGANTDTQYF. The DNA for the CDR3 is TGTGCCAGCAGCTTGGGGGCCAACACAGATACGCAGTATTTT.

The rearrangement joins TRBV21-1 to TRBJ1-4. TRBV21-1 is a pseudogene segment. The CDR3 has 18 residues. DNA for the CDR3: TGTGCCAGCAGCAAAGACAAACGAGGGAAGCGATTGCGAGAAAAACTGTTTTTT. This codes for CASSKDKRGKRLREKLFF.

This clone was observed once. The genes are TRBV11-3 and TRBJ1-1; TRBD1 aligns across 7 bases. The V segment lost 2 bases and the J segment 1 base; nucleotides outside the gene matches: 1. The CDR3 contains 14 residues. CDR1 and CDR2 from the germline V gene are SGHNT and YENEEA. In nucleotides, the CDR3 is TGTGCCAGCAGCTTACAGGGGGAGAACACTGAAGCTTTCTTT. It codes for CASSLQGENTEAFF. Looking up the rest from reference TRBV11-3 and TRBJ1-1 gives the full variable domain: EAGVVQSPRYKIIEKKQPVAFWCNPISGHNTLYWYLQNLGQGPELLIRYENEEAVDDSQLPKDRFSAERLKGVDSTLKIQPAELGDSAVYLCASSLQGENTEAFFGQGTRLTVV.

The chain links TRBV9 to TRBJ1-2; D gene uncertain. CDR1 is SGDLS, CDR2 YYNGEE, per germline. There are 15 residues in the CDR3. Trimming took 3 bases from V and 3 from J, leaving 15 bases between them. The CDR3 is CASSGLDGFDYGYTF. For the CDR3, the DNA is TGTGCCAGCAGCGGATTAGACGGGTTTGACTATGGCTACACCTTC.

The CDR3 loop is CASRSQAGRGYTF. CDR3 in DNA: TGTGCCAGCAGGTCACAGGCAGGGAGGGGCTACACCTTC. The V call is TRBV6-6, the J call TRBJ1-2, with D possibly being TRBD1 (5 bases). The CDR3 is 13 residues long. Germline V CDR1 and CDR2: MNHNY, SVGAGI (reference sequence). Deletions cut 6 bases from V and 8 bases from J, with 16 bases between.

The table lists this clone with a count of one. Other nucleotide sequences in the sample specify the same CDR3. V usage is TRBV19 and J usage is TRBJ2-7; 9 bases line up with TRBD1. Germline V lookup: CDR1 LNHDA, CDR2 SQIVND (reference sequence). J was trimmed by 1 base and V by 3 bases; bases with no gene match: 1. This CDR3 is 14 amino acids long. The CDR3 region is CASSIGTGSYEQYF. The CDR3 region has the DNA TGTGCCAGTAGTATTGGGACAGGGTCCTACGAGCAGTACTTC.

The V and J genes are TRBV7-2 and TRBJ2-3; D perhaps matches TRBD2 (5 bases). CDR1 SGHTA and CDR2 FQGNSA come from the germline V gene. CDR3 length: 12 amino acids. The V end lost 1 base, the J end lost 14 bases, and 13 bases lay between the germline ends. The CDR3 coding sequence is TGTGCCAGCAGCTTAGTGGTGGGAGAAGGGTATTTT. It encodes CASSLVVGEGYF.

The rearrangement joins TRBV7-6 to TRBJ2-2, with TRBD1 identical over 8 bases. Trimming removed 0 bases from V and 5 bases from J; junction bases left unmatched: 5. CDR3 length: 16 amino acids. Germline V gene data show CDR1 as SGHVS and CDR2 as FNYEAQ. CDR3 DNA sequence: TGTGCCAGCAGCTTAGCGCGGACAGGGCGGACCGGGGAGCTGTTTTTT. It yields the protein CASSLARTGRTGELFF.

This rearrangement joins TRBV25-1 to TRBJ2-7; weak D call: TRBD2 (7 bases). V shed 2 bases and J shed 2 bases, with 10 bases lying between them. The germline V gene has CDR1 MGHDK and CDR2 SYGVNS. CDR3 size: 14 residues. In DNA form, the CDR3 reads TGTGCCAGCAGTGAAACGGGGGGCGCCTACGAGCAGTACTTC. Amino acid sequence: CASSETGGAYEQYF.

The V call is TRBV7-8, the J call TRBJ1-1, with D unresolved. The germline V gene has CDR1 SGHVS and CDR2 FQNEAQ. Trimming took 5 bases from V and 3 from J, leaving 7 bases between them. CDR3 length: 12 amino acids. CDR3 loop: CASSPVDTEAFF. DNA of the CDR3: TGTGCCAGCAGCCCTGTTGACACTGAAGCTTTCTTT.

The chain is built from TRBV21-1 and TRBJ2-4; the table names TRBD2, a call not compared with the DNA. TRBV21-1 is noted as a pseudogene. The CDR3 has 11 amino acids. DNA for the CDR3: TGTGCCAGCAGCAACCCCACTGTTCAGTACTTC. The encoded protein is CASSNPTVQYF.